A single sample is the source of the 28 T cell receptor beta chains below, sequenced in a study of cytomegalovirus exposure and HLA in healthy donors. The primer mix had 60 Vbeta and 13 Jbeta primers. TCRdb's copy holds only in-frame clones and misses some; the assay was immunoSEQ multiplex PCR. The sample consists of roughly 130,000 clones, 80% to 90% of them appearing once. Sequencing input: PBMCs. The source of these receptors is a male donor in good health and CMV-seropositive.

The gene calls are TRBV7-3 and TRBJ2-7, with a possible D match to TRBD2 (6 bases). This CDR3 region has 14 residues. V was shortened by 3 bases and J by 3 bases, with 12 bases between the two germline ends. The germline V gene has CDR1 SGHTA and CDR2 FQGTGA. The CDR3 DNA reads as TGTGCCAGCAGCTTGGCCGGGAGAGGCTACGAGCAGTACTTC. It yields the protein CASSLAGRGYEQYF.

This clone appeared once. The CDR3 nucleotides read TGTGCCAGCAGTCCGGGGACACACTACGAGCAGTACTTC. Translation: CASSPGTHYEQYF. The J gene is TRBJ2-7, the V gene TRBV27; possible D gene TRBD1, 6 bases. The germline CDR1 and CDR2 sequences are MNHEY and SMNVEV (reference sequence). Between the trimmed V and J ends, which lost 5 bases and 3 bases, there was a span of 11 bases. CDR3 length equals 13 residues.

With regard to this clone: One junction end disagrees with the germline gene, perhaps due to a read error. The V and J genes are TRBV28 and TRBJ2-7; a possible D gene is TRBD2 (7 bases). Germline V gene lookup returns CDR1 MDHEN and CDR2 SYDVKM. This CDR3 has 14 residues. CDR3 nucleotide sequence: TGTGCCAGCATCCTCACGGGGGGCTCGTACGAGCACCACTTC. Amino acids: CASILTGGSYEHHF.

In regard to this clone: The junction and the germline gene differ at one end; a read error may be behind it. The chain couples TRBV30 to TRBJ1-1; the D gene is possibly TRBD1 (5 bases). The CDR3 spans 13 residues. Germline CDR1 and CDR2: GTSNPN and SVGIG (reference sequence). CDR3 in DNA: TGTGCCTGGAGTGTAACCTTCGGGCAGGGCGATTTTTTT. This codes for CAWSVTFGQGDFF.

The chain recombines TRBV7-2 with TRBJ2-1, with 8 bases fitting TRBD1. Germline CDR1 reads SGHTA; CDR2 reads FQGNSA. The CDR3 is 16 amino acids. The V and J ends lost 5 bases and 6 bases, in that order; junction bases with no gene match: 12. The CDR3 protein is CASSPSFYRGSNEQFF. CDR3 in DNA: TGTGCCAGCAGCCCGTCCTTTTACAGGGGGAGCAATGAGCAGTTCTTC.

This clone was observed a handful of times. The rearrangement links TRBV29-1 to TRBJ2-7; 7 nucleotides agree with TRBD2. V trimming: 6 bases; J trimming: 6 bases; junction bases outside the gene matches: 14. CDR1 and CDR2 from the germline V gene are SQVTM and ANQGSEA. CDR3 size: 14 residues. CDR3 loop: CSVGGGFATGEQYF. CDR3 nucleotides: TGCAGCGTGGGGGGGGGTTTCGCGACCGGCGAGCAGTACTTC.

The rearrangement joins TRBV10-3 to TRBJ1-2; TRBD1 matches 7 bases. J was trimmed by 7 bases and V by 6 bases; bases with no gene match: 14. This CDR3 is built from 15 residues. Per germline, CDR1 ENHRY and CDR2 SYGVKD. CDR3 loop: CAISYTGDLSSGYTF. CDR3 bases: TGTGCCATCAGCTATACAGGGGACCTGTCCTCTGGCTACACCTTC.

The CDR3 coding sequence is TGCGCCAGCAGCCTGGGGGCACAGGCTTACAATGAGCAGTTCTTC. Translated, it gives CASSLGAQAYNEQFF. The V gene is TRBV4-3, the J gene TRBJ2-1; possibly TRBD1 for D (6 bases). V was trimmed by 4 bases and J by 4 bases, leaving 14 bases between them. This CDR3 region has 15 residues. The germline gives CDR1 LGHNA, CDR2 YSLEER.

There are a few counts of this clone. The V gene is TRBV9, the J gene TRBJ2-6; 8 nucleotides line up with TRBD1. With 0 bases clipped from V and 1 base from J, the junction kept 6 bases outside the gene matches. Germline loops: CDR1 SGDLS, CDR2 YYNGEE. CDR3 size: 18 residues. CDR3 coding DNA: TGTGCCAGCAGCGTAGCCCCAGGGGGCGAGTCTGGGGCCAACGTCCTGACTTTC. Protein product: CASSVAPGGESGANVLTF.

The J gene is TRBJ2-2, the V gene TRBV4-1; TRBD1 matches 12 bases. The CDR3 runs to 19 residues. V was pared by 0 bases and J by 6 bases, with 11 bases of the junction left unmatched. Per the germline V gene, CDR1 is MGHRA and CDR2 is YSYEKL. This CDR3 is CASSQEPIWDRGRPGELFF. CDR3 in DNA: TGCGCCAGCAGCCAAGAGCCAATTTGGGACAGGGGGCGTCCCGGGGAGCTGTTTTTT.

This sequence joins TRBV30 and TRBJ2-5; TRBD2 aligns across 7 bases. Germline CDR1 reads GTSNPN; CDR2 reads SVGIG (reference sequence). With 1 base clipped from V and 5 bases from J, the junction kept 16 bases outside the gene matches. The CDR3 runs 17 residues. The CDR3 loop reads CAWSDGPGAGVMETQYF. The CDR3 DNA follows: TGTGCCTGGAGTGACGGCCCTGGCGCGGGAGTTATGGAGACCCAGTACTTC.

This chain joins TRBV6-6 and TRBJ2-1, with D possibly matching TRBD1 (6 bases). Trimming took off 2 bases at V and 5 bases at J, with 13 bases between the two ends. The CDR3 totals 15 residues. Looked up from germline, CDR1 is MNHNY and CDR2 is SVGAGI (reference sequence). CDR3 amino acids: CASSYGRGGHNEQFF. In nucleotides, the CDR3 is TGTGCCAGCAGTTACGGCAGGGGCGGTCACAATGAGCAGTTCTTC.

J is TRBJ2-3 and V is TRBV27; TRBD2 might be the D (5 bases). The CDR3 totals 15 residues. The V gene's germline CDR1 is MNHEY and CDR2 SMNVEV (reference sequence). The ends were cut back, 3 bases at V and 5 bases at J, with 15 bases in the middle. CDR3 residues: CASSLGSGIVDTQYF. In DNA form, the CDR3 reads TGTGCCAGCAGTTTGGGCTCCGGGATTGTAGATACGCAGTATTTT.

This sequence joins TRBV2 and TRBJ2-2, with TRBD2 matching over 9 bases. V was pared by 3 bases and J by 1 base, with 0 bases of the junction left unmatched. The CDR3 is 15 residues long. Looked up from germline, CDR1 is SNHLY and CDR2 is FYNNEI. The CDR3 is CASSERGGNTGELFF. The CDR3 coding sequence is TGTGCCAGCAGTGAGCGGGGGGGGAACACCGGGGAGCTGTTTTTT.

The V call is TRBV6-5, the J call TRBJ2-1; D ambiguous. The V and J ends lost 6 bases and 6 bases respectively, with 12 bases between them. The CDR3 runs 13 residues. Germline V CDR1 and CDR2: MNHEY, SVGAGI. CDR3 sequence (DNA): TGTGCCAGCAGCCAACACCCAGGCAATGAGCAGTTCTTC. Protein product: CASSQHPGNEQFF.

The gene calls are TRBV7-2 and TRBJ2-1, with 12 nucleotides matching TRBD2. The germline V gene has CDR1 SGHTA and CDR2 FQGNSA. The CDR3 runs 16 residues. After removal of 1 base from V and 7 bases from J, the junction contained 5 bases not matched to a gene. The CDR3 here is CASSLDGTSGLNEQFF. CDR3 nucleotide sequence: TGTGCCAGCAGCTTAGACGGGACTAGCGGGTTGAATGAGCAGTTCTTC.

V and J are TRBV13 and TRBJ1-2, with D uncertain. The length of the CDR3 is 14 residues. V was trimmed by 4 bases and J by 0 bases, leaving 9 bases between them. Per germline, CDR1 PRHDT and CDR2 FYEKMQ (reference sequence). The CDR3 DNA reads as TGTGCCAGCAGCTCAGGTAGTTCTAACTATGGCTACACCTTC. Its protein product is CASSSGSSNYGYTF. The whole variable domain, filled in from reference TRBV13 and TRBJ1-2, reads AAGVIQSPRHLIKEKRETATLKCYPIPRHDTVYWYQQGPGQDPQFLISFYEKMQSDKGSIPDRFSAQQFSDYHSELNMSSLELGDSALYFCASSSGSSNYGYTFGSGTRLTVV.

The chain recombines TRBV29-1 with TRBJ1-4, with TRBD1 matching over 8 bases. Germline V gene lookup returns CDR1 SQVTM and CDR2 ANQGSEA. The junction had 14 bases not matched to a gene; V was cut back by 4 bases and J by 4 bases. There are 17 residues in the CDR3. The CDR3 reads CSVVGVDRESLNEKLFF. The CDR3 coding sequence is TGCAGCGTTGTCGGGGTGGACAGGGAGAGCCTTAATGAAAAACTGTTTTTT.

The V gene is TRBV19, the J gene TRBJ2-5; TRBD2 agrees at 10 bases. The CDR3 totals 14 residues. Germline trimming cut 3 bases from V and 5 bases from J; bases unmatched to any gene: 3. Germline values: CDR1 LNHDA, CDR2 SQIVND (reference sequence). The chain's CDR3 is CASSMGLAIETQYF. The CDR3 coding sequence is TGTGCCAGTAGTATGGGACTAGCGATCGAGACCCAGTACTTC. Complete variable domain (other parts from reference TRBV19 and TRBJ2-5): DGGITQSPKYLFRKEGQNVTLSCEQNLNHDAMYWYRQDPGQGLRLIYYSQIVNDFQKGDIAEGYSVSREKKESFPLTVTSAQKNPTAFYLCASSMGLAIETQYFGPGTRLLVL.

V gene TRBV28 combines with J gene TRBJ1-1; the D is unclear. Germline loops: CDR1 MDHEN, CDR2 SYDVKM. The CDR3 has 12 amino acids. V dropped 5 bases and J dropped 6 bases, with 10 bases sitting between them. CDR3 DNA: TGTGCCAGCAGTCCCCCAGATCCTGAAGCTTTCTTT. Translated: CASSPPDPEAFF.

This chain connects TRBV7-9 to TRBJ2-5; possibly TRBD1 or TRBD2 for D (5 bases each). Matching the DNA end better, TRBJ2-7 makes the J call doubtful. Germline V gene lookup returns CDR1 SEHNR and CDR2 FQNEAQ (reference sequence). The CDR3 has 16 residues. CDR3 nucleotides: TGTGCCAGCAGCTTTCCCGGGACGGTGGGGGCCTACGAGCAGTACTTC. Its translation is CASSFPGTVGAYEQYF.

The chain has TRBV4-3 and TRBJ1-5; D unresolved. The CDR3 has 16 amino acids. The ends were cut back, 0 bases at V and 2 bases at J, with 11 bases in the middle. The germline gives CDR1 LGHNA, CDR2 YSLEER. The CDR3 protein is CASSQDLRGGNQPQHF. As DNA, the CDR3 is TGCGCCAGCAGCCAAGATCTTCGAGGAGGCAATCAGCCCCAGCATTTT.

The V and J genes are TRBV28 and TRBJ2-7; 9 bases line up with TRBD2. Germline CDR1 MDHEN, CDR2 SYDVKM. V shed 1 base and J 0 bases; nucleotides not matched to a gene: 4. The CDR3 spans 16 residues. CDR3 nucleotide sequence: TGTGCCAGCAGTTTATTCAAGCGGGAGGACTCCTACGAGCAGTACTTC. Protein product: CASSLFKREDSYEQYF. Full variable domain (missing parts from reference TRBV28 and TRBJ2-7): DVKVTQSSRYLVKRTGEKVFLECVQDMDHENMFWYRQDPGLGLRLIYFSYDVKMKEKGDIPEGYSVSREKKERFSLILESASTNQTSMYLCASSLFKREDSYEQYFGPGTRLTVT.

To note about this clone: Within the sample, other DNA sequences also encode this same CDR3. The chain joins TRBV7-9 to TRBJ2-7; D unclear. This CDR3 has 13 residues. V lost 3 bases and J lost 0, with 6 bases in between. Germline V lookup: CDR1 SEHNR, CDR2 FQNEAQ (reference sequence). CDR3 residues: CASSLPSSYEQYF. CDR3 coding DNA: TGTGCCAGCAGCTTGCCGAGCTCCTACGAGCAGTACTTC.

The chain carries TRBV4-2 and TRBJ2-4, with 14 bases that match TRBD2. This CDR3 is built from 18 residues. V shed 2 bases and J 7 bases; nucleotides not matched to a gene: 10. CDR1 is LGHNA, CDR2 YNFKEQ, per germline. The CDR3 loop is CASSQSPGLAGVGNIQYF. For the CDR3, the DNA is TGTGCCAGCAGCCAATCACCGGGACTAGCGGGAGTGGGTAACATTCAGTACTTC.

The chain couples TRBV5-6 to TRBJ1-3; no clear D gene. V dropped 0 bases and J dropped 0 bases, with 10 bases sitting between them. This CDR3 has 16 residues. Per germline, CDR1 SGHDT and CDR2 YYEEEE. The CDR3 DNA is TGTGCCAGCAGCTTGGTGGGCGCCATCTCTGGAAACACCATATATTTT. Its translation: CASSLVGAISGNTIYF.

This CDR3 reads CSVEEGSAGQYF. As DNA, the CDR3 is TGCAGCGTTGAGGAGGGTTCAGCCGGGCAGTACTTC. This chain connects TRBV29-1 to TRBJ2-7, with D possibly being TRBD2 (6 bases). CDR1 and CDR2 from the germline V gene are SQVTM and ANQGSEA. V dropped 3 bases and J dropped 9 bases, with 15 bases sitting between them. The CDR3 spans 12 residues.

J is TRBJ2-1 and V is TRBV2; TRBD2 agrees at 11 bases. Germline CDR1 reads SNHLY; CDR2 reads FYNNEI. With 4 bases clipped from V and 7 bases from J, the junction kept 3 bases outside the gene matches. The CDR3 is 14 amino acids. The CDR3 coding sequence is TGTGCCAGCAGTGCGACTAGCGGGGCTAATGAGCAGTTCTTC. Translating it yields CASSATSGANEQFF.